The 11 T cell receptor beta chains below all came from one sample that was sequenced in a study of cytomegalovirus exposure and HLA in healthy donors. Produced via immunoSEQ multiplex PCR; TCRdb's table is partial and in-frame only. The sample lists some 260,000 clones, roughly nine tenths occurring once. Sequencing was done on a sample of PBMCs. The receptors originated from a man aged 18 to 29 in good health and CMV-seropositive.

V usage is TRBV11-3 and J usage is TRBJ2-3; D uncertain. Germline CDR1 SGHNT, CDR2 YENEEA. CDR3 length: 14 residues. The V end was cut by 5 bases, the J end by 2 bases, with 11 bases between. The CDR3 nucleotides are TGTGCCAGCAGCCTCGATCCTAACACAGATACGCAGTATTTT. Its protein is CASSLDPNTDTQYF.

The gene calls are TRBV7-3 and TRBJ2-1; D perhaps matches TRBD2 (6 bases). The CDR3 is 14 amino acids. The germline CDR1 and CDR2 sequences are SGHTA and FQGTGA. V was shortened by 3 bases and J by 6 bases, with 12 bases between the two germline ends. CDR3 in amino acids: CASSFSGEFNEQFF. CDR3 nucleotide sequence: TGTGCCAGCAGCTTCTCGGGAGAATTCAATGAGCAGTTCTTC.

The chain carries TRBV29-1 and TRBJ2-7; TRBD2 agrees at 9 bases. The CDR3 loop spans 13 amino acids. From germline, CDR1 is SQVTM and CDR2 ANQGSEA. V shed 4 bases, J shed 3 bases, and the junction held 4 bases outside the gene matches. The CDR3 nucleotides are TGCAGCGTTGGTAGCGGGAGCCTCTACGAGCAGTACTTC. Its protein is CSVGSGSLYEQYF.

This chain links TRBV5-4 with TRBJ2-3; 7 nucleotides match TRBD2. CDR3 length: 14 residues. The trim removed 4 bases at V and 1 base at J, leaving 3 bases unmatched. Germline V gene data show CDR1 as SGHNT and CDR2 as YYREEE (reference sequence). Here the CDR3 reads CASSRTRGTDTQYF. The CDR3, as DNA: TGTGCCAGCAGCCGGACTAGAGGCACAGATACGCAGTATTTT. Using reference TRBV5-4 and TRBJ2-3 for the parts outside the CDR3, the full variable domain is ETGVTQSPTHLIKTRGQQVTLRCSSQSGHNTVSWYQQALGQGPQFIFQYYREEENGRGNFPPRFSGLQFPNYSSELNVNALELDDSALYLCASSRTRGTDTQYFGPGTRLTVL.

The chain recombines TRBV28 with TRBJ2-1, with 13 bases that match TRBD2. The CDR3 extends over 18 amino acids. CDR1 is MDHEN, CDR2 SYDVKM, per germline. V shed 5 bases and J 5 bases; nucleotides not matched to a gene: 12. CDR3 DNA: TGTGCCAGCAGTCCCCGGGACTGGGGACTAGCGGGAAACAATGAGCAGTTCTTC. It is translated as CASSPRDWGLAGNNEQFF. Drawing the rest from reference TRBV28 and TRBJ2-1, the complete variable domain is DVKVTQSSRYLVKRTGEKVFLECVQDMDHENMFWYRQDPGLGLRLIYFSYDVKMKEKGDIPEGYSVSREKKERFSLILESASTNQTSMYLCASSPRDWGLAGNNEQFFGPGTRLTVL.

The rearrangement joins TRBV27 to TRBJ2-1, with D possibly TRBD2 on 5 matching bases. The V end lost 6 bases, the J end lost 9 bases, and 15 bases lay between the germline ends. CDR3 length: 13 residues. Per the germline V gene, CDR1 is MNHEY and CDR2 is SMNVEV (reference sequence). CDR3 region: CASSGPARGEQFF. CDR3 sequence (DNA): TGTGCCAGCAGCGGACCCGCCCGGGGTGAGCAGTTCTTC.

The rearrangement uses TRBV25-1 and TRBJ2-1; tentative D call: TRBD2 (6 bases). Germline CDR1 is MGHDK and CDR2 is SYGVNS. There are 16 residues in the CDR3. Trimming pared 3 bases from V and 9 bases from J, leaving 21 bases between. The DNA for the CDR3 is TGTGCCAGCAGTGACCCCACACCGGGAGTCTGGGGTGAGCAGTTCTTC. The encoded protein is CASSDPTPGVWGEQFF.

The chain combines TRBV30 with TRBJ2-7; TRBD2 is a possible D gene (6 bases). The CDR3 is 16 residues long. The V end lost 0 bases, the J end lost 0 bases, and 15 bases lay between the germline ends. Per germline, CDR1 GTSNPN and CDR2 SVGIG (reference sequence). The CDR3 sequence: CAWSVHRTTPSYEQYF. CDR3 nucleotide sequence: TGTGCCTGGAGTGTACATCGGACTACCCCCTCCTACGAGCAGTACTTC.

The chain links TRBV19 to TRBJ2-1; D not certain. Trimming left V 9 bases short and J 10 bases short, with 16 bases between. The CDR3 consists of 12 residues. Germline-derived CDR1 and CDR2 are LNHDA and SQIVND (reference sequence). As DNA, the CDR3 is TGTGCCAGCACCACCCTGGGTGGGGAGCAGTTCTTC. Amino acid sequence: CASTTLGGEQFF.

The chain joins TRBV4-2 to TRBJ2-7; 7 positions agree with TRBD2. The CDR3 contains 15 residues. Trimming took 0 bases from V and 4 from J; bases not matched to a gene: 6. Germline CDR1 and CDR2: LGHNA and YNFKEQ. The CDR3: CASSQEGEGPYEQYF. In nucleotides, the CDR3 is TGTGCCAGCAGCCAAGAGGGGGAGGGCCCTTACGAGCAGTACTTC.

This chain uses TRBV6-5 with TRBJ1-1, with D possibly being TRBD1 (5 bases). The V end lost 9 bases, the J end lost 6 bases, and 14 bases lay between the germline ends. This CDR3 is 12 amino acids long. Germline CDR1 MNHEY, CDR2 SVGAGI. The CDR3 DNA reads as TGTGCCAGAAGACAGATTCCTCCTGAAGCTTTCTTT. It yields the protein CARRQIPPEAFF.